This T cell receptor beta chain was retrieved from a study of cytomegalovirus exposure and HLA in healthy donors. Overall study context: The roughly 700 first-cohort repertoires shared a platform with the 100 to 150 validation repertoires, as reported in a later analysis.

The repertoire was sequenced with immunoSEQ multiplex PCR; TCRdb's copy has only in-frame clones and lacks some. The repertoire holds approximately 60,000 clones, with 93% as singletons. V dropped 8 bases and J dropped 0; count of bases not matched to a gene: 7. The germline gives CDR1 ENHRY, CDR2 SYGVKD. The CDR3 totals 15 residues. This clone was detected once. What was sequenced was PBMCs. The source of this sequence is a woman aged 18-29 years in good health and CMV-seronegative. This rearrangement joins TRBV10-3 to TRBJ1-3; 7 bases align to TRBD1. This CDR3 reads CAIRQGAISGNTIYF. In nucleotides, the CDR3 is TGTGCCATCCGACAGGGCGCTATCTCTGGAAACACCATATATTTT.